This entry features one T cell receptor (beta chain) sequence. No antigen is known for it. These data are taken from a study of T cell repertoires in cytomegalovirus infection. Each CDR3 protein gets one entry after TCRdb re-called the reads with MiXCR. Of approximately 730,000 distinct CDR3 sequences listed, roughly 33% are singletons. V shed 1 base, J shed 5 bases, and the junction held 10 bases outside the gene matches. The CDR3 spans 17 residues. Germline V CDR1 and CDR2: SGHTA, FQGNSA. The sequence came from a human donor in good health (CMV status not recorded). Some clones in this sample may be carry-over from other donors' samples. This sequence joins TRBV7-2 and TRBJ2-7, with 11 bases matching TRBD2. Specimen: cultured PBMCs, collected from culture after CMV antigen stimulation. CDR3 in amino acids: CASSLVLAGVFLHEQYF. Written as DNA, the CDR3 is TGTGCCAGCAGCTTAGTACTAGCGGGAGTCTTTCTCCACGAGCAGTACTTC.